This is a list of T cell receptor beta chains from one sample in a study of human T cells and chemical hapten exposure. MiXCR, run by TCRdb on the RACE reads, gives a single entry per CDR3 protein. The sample holds 130,000 or so distinct CDR3 sequences, approximately 9.5% seen once. Material: whole blood. The receptor source for this set is a male donor in good health. Some clones in this sample may be carry-over from other donors' samples. The CDR3 runs from the conserved cysteine through the conserved F or W. A D gene is named only where the DNA matches it firmly. Clone size appears in some rows only: once, few, many, or a class for an expanded clone.

clone_size	d_call	v_call	j_call	cdr3_nt	cdr3_aa
.	.	TRBV19	TRBJ2-2	TGTGCCAGTAGTATAAGGACAGTCACCGGGGAGCTGTTTTTT	CASSIRTVTGELFF
.	.	TRBV6-2/TRBV6-3	TRBJ2-2	TGTGCCAGCAGTGCGGACAGAGCTAACACCGGGGAGCTGTTTTTT	CASSADRANTGELFF
.	.	TRBV7-2	TRBJ2-5	TGTGCCAGCAGTTATCAGACAGGAGGAGAGACCCAGTACTTC	CASSYQTGGETQYF
few	.	TRBV11-2	TRBJ2-1	TGTGCCAGCAGCCTTCGGGAAAATGAGCAGTTCTTC	CASSLRENEQFF
many	TRBD1	TRBV6-2/TRBV6-3	TRBJ1-1	TGTGCCAGCAGTCGGACAGGGGTCATGAACACTGAAGCTTTCTTT	CASSRTGVMNTEAFF
many	TRBD1	TRBV7-9	TRBJ2-7	TGTGCCAGCAGCGGTGGACAGGCCTCGCCGACCTACGAGCAGTACTTC	CASSGGQASPTYEQYF
.	.	TRBV7-2	TRBJ1-2	TGTGCCAGCAGCTTAGGACCGGGCTCGGAAGCTGGCTACACCTTC	CASSLGPGSEAGYTF
.	.	TRBV9	TRBJ2-5	TGTGCCAGCAGCCCCTGGCAGGGGAACGGGGAGACCCAGTACTTC	CASSPWQGNGETQYF
few	.	TRBV15	TRBJ1-3	TGTGCCACCAGCAGAGACCCTTCTCCTGGAAACACCATATATTTT	CATSRDPSPGNTIYF
many	TRBD1	TRBV6-2/TRBV6-3	TRBJ1-6	TGTGCCAGCACCTTTCCCCGGACAGGGGTTAATTCACCCCTCCACTTT	CASTFPRTGVNSPLHF
few	TRBD1	TRBV30	TRBJ2-1	TGTGCCTGGACCCCGCCAGACAGGGGGCACAATGAGCAGTTCTTC	CAWTPPDRGHNEQFF
few	.	TRBV18	TRBJ1-1	TGTGCCAGCTCACTCGGGGAAGGACGCGTAGCTTTCTTT	CASSLGEGRVAFF
.	.	TRBV5-1	TRBJ2-2	TGCGCCAGCAGCTTATCTCCCGGCAGCTTCCTTACCGGGGAGCTGTTTTTT	CASSLSPGSFLTGELFF
few	.	TRBV7-2	TRBJ1-1	TGTGCCAGCAGACAACAGACTGAAGCTTTCTTT	CASRQQTEAFF
many	TRBD1	TRBV12-3/TRBV12-4	TRBJ2-7	TGTGCCAGCAGGCCTGGACAGGGCGAGAGCTCCTACGAGCAGTACTTC	CASRPGQGESSYEQYF
.	TRBD1	TRBV10-3	TRBJ2-3	TGTGCCATCAGGCGCGACAGGGGTACCACAGATACGCAGTATTTT	CAIRRDRGTTDTQYF
few	.	TRBV20-1	TRBJ1-5	TGCAGTGCTAGACCCGAGGGGAGCAATCAGCCCCAGCATTTT	CSARPEGSNQPQHF
many	.	TRBV29-1	TRBJ1-1	TGCAGCGTCCCAGTCCAAAACCAGAACACTGAAGCTTTCTTT	CSVPVQNQNTEAFF
few	.	TRBV12-3/TRBV12-4	TRBJ2-6	TGTGCCAGCAGGCTCGTGAGGGTGGAAACCGGGGCCAACGTCCTGACTTTC	CASRLVRVETGANVLTF
.	TRBD2	TRBV29-1	TRBJ2-7	TGCAGCGTTGTCTGGCGGGGGAAGCAGTACTTC	CSVVWRGKQYF
many	TRBD1	TRBV7-8	TRBJ2-5	TGTGCCAGCAGCTTCGTCGGGACAGGGGTGAGCGAGACCCAGTACTTC	CASSFVGTGVSETQYF
few	.	TRBV6-2/TRBV6-3	TRBJ2-4	TGTGCCACGCGGAGGCTAGCCAAAAACATTCAGTACTTC	CATRRLAKNIQYF
few	.	TRBV6-2/TRBV6-3	TRBJ1-1	TGTGCCACCTACGGGAGCCCTGAAGCTTTCTTT	CATYGSPEAFF
.	TRBD1	TRBV7-3	TRBJ1-2	TGTGCCAGCAGCTCGGGACAGGGATATGGCTACACCTTC	CASSSGQGYGYTF
.	.	TRBV29-1	TRBJ2-5	TGCAGCGTTGAAGGGGCCGTCCTGACCCAGTACTTC	CSVEGAVLTQYF
.	.	TRBV30	TRBJ2-1	TGTGCCTGGAGTGGGGGCCATTACAATGAGCAGTTCTTC	CAWSGGHYNEQFF
.	TRBD2	TRBV7-9	TRBJ2-1	TGTGCCAGCAGCTTAGAGGCGGGAGGCAATGAGCAGTTCTTC	CASSLEAGGNEQFF
few	.	TRBV29-1	TRBJ2-3	TGCAGCGTTGAAGGCAGGTCCACAGATACGCAGTATTTT	CSVEGRSTDTQYF
few	.	TRBV6-5	TRBJ1-2	TGTGCCAGCAGTTACGGGGGGAGGGGTAACTATGGCTACACCTTC	CASSYGGRGNYGYTF
.	.	TRBV10-2	TRBJ1-1	TGCGCCAGCACCGGAGGGGAGGGTTATACTGAAGCTTTCTTT	CASTGGEGYTEAFF
many	TRBD1	TRBV20-1	TRBJ2-7	TGCAGTGCTAGGAGCGGACAGGGGGCGGACGAGCAGTACTTC	CSARSGQGADEQYF
.	.	TRBV7-6	TRBJ2-1	TGTGCCAGCAGCTTCGACAGCCTCAGCAGGAATGAGCAGTTCTTC	CASSFDSLSRNEQFF
.	TRBD2	TRBV29-1	TRBJ2-1	TGCAGCGTTGACGCTCTAGCGGGGGGGATTCTGACCTACAATGAGCAGTTCTTC	CSVDALAGGILTYNEQFF
few	.	TRBV2	TRBJ2-7	TGTGCCAGCAGTGACAGGGAGGCAACCTTCTACGAGCAGTACTTC	CASSDREATFYEQYF
many	.	TRBV12-3/TRBV12-4	TRBJ2-7	TGTGCCAGCACCCGGGATCAAAGCTCCTACGAGCAGTACTTC	CASTRDQSSYEQYF
few	.	TRBV15	TRBJ2-5	TGTGCCACCAGCAGAGACAGGAACCAAGAGACCCAGTACTTC	CATSRDRNQETQYF
.	.	TRBV29-1	TRBJ1-1	TGCAGCGTTGTGGGAGGGACCACTGAAGCTTTCTTT	CSVVGGTTEAFF
few	.	TRBV25-1	TRBJ2-7	TGTGCCAGCAGTGAGTGGCACGAGCAGTACTTC	CASSEWHEQYF
many	.	TRBV3-1	TRBJ2-7	TGTGCCAGCAGCCAAGATGGCGGGCACTCCTACGAGCAGTACTTC	CASSQDGGHSYEQYF
.	TRBD1	TRBV18	TRBJ2-6	TGTGCCAGCTCACCAATGTGGACAGGGGGTCTCTCTGGGGCCAACGTCCTGACTTTC	CASSPMWTGGLSGANVLTF
few	.	TRBV20-1	TRBJ1-5	TGCAGTGCTAGTCCGTCAGGGACTAATCAGCCCCAGCATTTT	CSASPSGTNQPQHF
few	.	TRBV11-2	TRBJ2-1	TGTGCCAGCGTCCGAGACACGGCCAGCTACAATGAGCAGTTCTTC	CASVRDTASYNEQFF
many	.	TRBV25-1	TRBJ1-2	TGTGCCAGCAGTGAATACGAATATGGCTACACCTTC	CASSEYEYGYTF
.	TRBD1	TRBV11-1	TRBJ2-5	TGTGCCAGCAGCTCGGGACAGGGGAGTGAGGAGACCCAGTACTTC	CASSSGQGSEETQYF
.	.	TRBV9	TRBJ2-6	TGTGCCAGCAGCGTAGAGGGCTCTGGGGCCAACGTCCTGACTTTC	CASSVEGSGANVLTF
few	TRBD1	TRBV10-3	TRBJ1-1	TGTGCCATCAGTGAGGGGACAGAGAACACTGAAGCTTTCTTT	CAISEGTENTEAFF
few	.	TRBV6-5	TRBJ1-4	TGTGCCAGCAGTTACTGGGGACGGAACGATGAAAAACTGTTTTTT	CASSYWGRNDEKLFF
few	TRBD2	TRBV9	TRBJ2-5	TGTGCCAGCAGCGCCACTAGCGGGACGTACCAAGAGACCCAGTACTTC	CASSATSGTYQETQYF
.	.	TRBV30	TRBJ1-1	TGTGCCTGGAGTGTACGGAGCGTCTTGAACACTGAAGCTTTCTTT	CAWSVRSVLNTEAFF
few	TRBD1	TRBV4-1	TRBJ1-5	TGCGCCAGCAGCCTTTGGGCCACAGGGGGCGGCAATCAGCCCCAGCATTTT	CASSLWATGGGNQPQHF
.	.	TRBV12-3/TRBV12-4	TRBJ2-7	TGTGCCAGCACCACAGAATCCTCCTACGAGCAGTACTTC	CASTTESSYEQYF
few	TRBD2	TRBV5-5	TRBJ2-1	TGTGCCAGCAGCTTGGCCGGACTAGCGGGTGCCAATGAGCAGTTCTTC	CASSLAGLAGANEQFF
many	.	TRBV20-1	TRBJ2-5	TGCAGTGCTACTCGGGAGAGCCTCCAAGAGACCCAGTACTTC	CSATRESLQETQYF
few	.	TRBV7-8	TRBJ2-2	TGTGCCAGCAGCGGTACGGGGTTCGGCACCGGGGAGCTGTTTTTT	CASSGTGFGTGELFF
.	TRBD2	TRBV29-1	TRBJ2-1	TGCAGCTCTGGACTAGCGGGAGCCTACAATGAGCAGTTCTTC	CSSGLAGAYNEQFF
many	.	TRBV4-1	TRBJ2-7	TGCGCCAGCAGCCAATCCCGGTCCCAGTACGAGCAGTACTTC	CASSQSRSQYEQYF
many	.	TRBV6-2/TRBV6-3	TRBJ1-5	TGTGCCAGCAGTTACGCCCGAGAGAATCAGCCCCAGCATTTT	CASSYARENQPQHF
.	.	TRBV9	TRBJ2-5	TGTGCCAGCAGCGTAGACGGGGAAACGCAAGAGACCCAGTACTTC	CASSVDGETQETQYF
few	.	TRBV6-2/TRBV6-3	TRBJ1-1	TGTGCCAGCAGATATGGACGATTGGACAGTCCCGAAGCTTTCTTT	CASRYGRLDSPEAFF
few	.	TRBV5-1	TRBJ2-7	TGCGCCAGCAGCTGGAGGACTACCTCCTACGAGCAGTACTTC	CASSWRTTSYEQYF